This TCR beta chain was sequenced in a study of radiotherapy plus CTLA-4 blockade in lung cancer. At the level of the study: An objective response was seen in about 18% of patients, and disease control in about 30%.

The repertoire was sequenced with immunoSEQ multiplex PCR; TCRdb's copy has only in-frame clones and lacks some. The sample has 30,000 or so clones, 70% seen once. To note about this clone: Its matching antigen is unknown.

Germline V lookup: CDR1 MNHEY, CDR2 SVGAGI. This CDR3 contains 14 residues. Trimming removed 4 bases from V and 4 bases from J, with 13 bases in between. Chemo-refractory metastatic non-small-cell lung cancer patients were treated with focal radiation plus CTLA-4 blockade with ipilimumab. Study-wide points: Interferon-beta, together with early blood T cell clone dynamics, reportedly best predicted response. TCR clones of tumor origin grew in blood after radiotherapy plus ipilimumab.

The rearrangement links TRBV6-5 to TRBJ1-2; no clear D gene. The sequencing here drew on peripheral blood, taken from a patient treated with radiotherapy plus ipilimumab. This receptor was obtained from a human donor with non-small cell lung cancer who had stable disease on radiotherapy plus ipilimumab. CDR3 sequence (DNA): TGTGCCAGCAGTTCGACCCAGACCGGCTATGGCTACACCTTC. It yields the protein CASSSTQTGYGYTF.